Presented here are 28 T cell receptor beta chains from one specimen sequenced in a study of OX40 agonist ivuxolimab in advanced cancers. Profiled with immunoSEQ multiplex PCR; TCRdb holds only in-frame clones, not every one. The repertoire holds roughly 56,000 clones, with roughly 84% as singletons. Sample: CD4+ or CD8+ T cells sorted from blood, taken in a trial of the OX40 agonist ivuxolimab. All receptors derive from an adult with an advanced solid tumor such as melanoma, head and neck, liver or kidney cancer.

The chain has TRBV4-2 and TRBJ1-3; a possible D gene is TRBD1 (6 bases). Trimming left V 1 base short and J 2 bases short, with 9 bases between. This CDR3 contains 15 residues. Germline values: CDR1 LGHNA, CDR2 YNFKEQ. DNA for the CDR3: TGTGCCAGCAGCCAAGCACAGGGAACTGGAAACACCATATATTTT. Encoded protein: CASSQAQGTGNTIYF.

V usage is TRBV9 and J usage is TRBJ1-2, with D possibly TRBD1 on 5 matching bases. The ends were cut back, 3 bases at V and 5 bases at J, with 17 bases in the middle. This CDR3 has 15 amino acids. CDR1 is SGDLS and CDR2 is YYNGEE in the germline V gene. CDR3 coding DNA: TGTGCCAGCAGCGCCGAACAGGCTCCAGTTTATGGCTACACCTTC. Protein: CASSAEQAPVYGYTF.

V gene TRBV7-9 combines with J gene TRBJ1-4, with a weak D call TRBD1 (5 bases). V lost 0 bases and J 7 bases, leaving 9 bases between the germline ends. The CDR3 sequence is 14 residues long. Per the germline V gene, CDR1 is SEHNR and CDR2 is FQNEAQ (reference sequence). The CDR3 region is CASSLARGGEKLFF. Here the CDR3 DNA reads TGTGCCAGCAGCTTAGCGCGGGGGGGTGAAAAACTGTTTTTT.

This sequence joins TRBV5-6 and TRBJ1-2; maybe TRBD1 (5 bases). Deletions cut 0 bases from V and 2 bases from J, with 5 bases between. The CDR3 has 13 residues. Germline V gene lookup returns CDR1 SGHDT and CDR2 YYEEEE. CDR3 DNA sequence: TGTGCCAGCAGCTTGGGGGGGAACTATGGCTACACCTTC. It codes for CASSLGGNYGYTF.

J is TRBJ2-7 and V is TRBV21-1; the D call of TRBD2 is as the table states it, not checked on the DNA. TRBV21-1 corresponds to a pseudogene. CDR3 length equals 18 residues. The CDR3 coding sequence is TGTGCCAGCAGCAATCCTATGAATCGGCGGGAGGGCCGGTACGAGCAGTACTTC. Protein sequence: CASSNPMNRREGRYEQYF.

The chain has TRBV7-9 and TRBJ2-6, with D perhaps being TRBD1 or TRBD2 (5 bases each). CDR1 and CDR2 from the germline V gene are SEHNR and FQNEAQ (reference sequence). This CDR3 has 16 residues. With 5 bases removed from V and 4 bases from J, the gap between germline ends came to 15 bases. CDR3 coding DNA: TGTGCCAGCAGCAACCTCAGGGAGACCGGGGCCAACGTCCTGACTTTC. It yields the protein CASSNLRETGANVLTF.

DNA of the CDR3: TGTGCCAGCAGTTTAATGGCGGGGGAAGGACAAGAGACCCAGTACTTC. This codes for CASSLMAGEGQETQYF. The genes are TRBV28 and TRBJ2-5; 7 bases match TRBD2. Germline V gene sequence: CDR1 MDHEN, CDR2 SYDVKM. The junction had 8 bases not matched to a gene; V was cut back by 2 bases and J by 2 bases. The CDR3 runs 16 residues.

The chain is built from TRBV4-2 and TRBJ2-6, with D uncertain. Looked up from germline, CDR1 is LGHNA and CDR2 is YNFKEQ. V shed 0 bases and J shed 3 bases, with 18 bases lying between them. The CDR3 covers 19 residues. The CDR3 coding sequence is TGTGCCAGCAGCCAAGATGGGCAGTCGAACGATGTTGGGGCCAACGTCCTGACTTTC. Translating gives CASSQDGQSNDVGANVLTF.

The chain combines TRBV7-2 with TRBJ1-2; D is perhaps TRBD1 (6 bases). The germline V gene has CDR1 SGHTA and CDR2 FQGNSA. This CDR3 is 15 amino acids long. The germline V and J ends were trimmed by 5 bases and 4 bases, with 17 bases remaining between them. DNA for the CDR3: TGTGCCAGCAGCGACACAGCGGGGGCCGGCTATGGCTACACCTTC. The encoded protein is CASSDTAGAGYGYTF.

The CDR3 DNA sequence: TGCGCCAGCAGCCGGGCAGGGAGTGGAAACACCATATATTTT. The encoded protein is CASSRAGSGNTIYF. V and J are TRBV4-1 and TRBJ1-3; possibly TRBD1 for D (5 bases). The CDR3 has 14 residues. The germline V gene has CDR1 MGHRA and CDR2 YSYEKL. V lost 4 bases and J 3 bases, leaving 10 bases between the germline ends.

This clone was found a few times. Here the CDR3 reads CASSDLRGVDFFSGNTIYF. In DNA form, the CDR3 reads TGTGCCAGCAGTGATTTGAGGGGGGTCGATTTCTTCTCTGGAAACACCATATATTTT. The chain employs TRBV2 and TRBJ1-3; the D gene is possibly TRBD1 (6 bases). The CDR3 covers 19 residues. Germline V lookup: CDR1 SNHLY, CDR2 FYNNEI. Trimming left V 3 bases short and J 0 bases short, with 21 bases between.

This clone turned up a few times. CDR3 loop: CASSRGTNSPLHF. CDR3 coding DNA: TGTGCCAGCAGTCGTGGGACGAATTCACCCCTCCACTTT. The genes are TRBV25-1 and TRBJ1-6; D may be TRBD1 (5 bases). This CDR3 comprises 13 residues. CDR1 is MGHDK and CDR2 is SYGVNS in the germline V gene. V was cut by 5 bases and J by 7 bases, with 9 bases left in between.

The rearrangement joins TRBV28 to TRBJ1-2; D not certain. This CDR3 is built from 15 residues. V was trimmed by 7 bases and J by 2 bases, leaving 17 bases between them. Germline V gene lookup returns CDR1 MDHEN and CDR2 SYDVKM. The CDR3 DNA sequence: TGTGCCAGCACCCCTCCCGGAGACCTCAACTATGGCTACACCTTC. The encoded protein is CASTPPGDLNYGYTF.

The chain combines TRBV2 with TRBJ2-1, with TRBD2 identical over 9 bases. There are 16 residues in the CDR3. V lost 3 bases to trimming and J lost 4 bases; unmatched junction nucleotides: 7. Germline lookup yields CDR1 SNHLY and CDR2 FYNNEI. CDR3 nucleotides: TGTGCCAGCAGTGACGCGGCGGGGGGGCGGTACAATGAGCAGTTCTTC. It encodes CASSDAAGGRYNEQFF.

This chain links TRBV28 with TRBJ1-4, with 9 bases lining up with TRBD1. There are 14 residues in the CDR3. V dropped 2 bases and J dropped 5; count of bases not matched to a gene: 0. CDR1 is MDHEN and CDR2 is SYDVKM in the germline V gene. CDR3: CASSLGQGNEKLFF. The CDR3, as DNA: TGTGCCAGCAGTTTAGGACAGGGGAATGAAAAACTGTTTTTT.

In its sample, this clone was seen a few times. This chain uses TRBV2 with TRBJ1-1, with D possibly matching TRBD1 (6 bases). With 7 bases removed from V and 1 base from J, the gap between germline ends came to 13 bases. CDR1 SNHLY and CDR2 FYNNEI come from the germline V gene. This CDR3 is 14 amino acids long. CDR3 DNA: TGTGCCAGCAACCTCAGGGGAGGGAACACTGAAGCTTTCTTT. Translated, it gives CASNLRGGNTEAFF.

The J gene is TRBJ2-3, the V gene TRBV7-3; D gene uncertain. The CDR3 extends over 13 amino acids. V was cut by 4 bases and J by 6 bases, with 11 bases left in between. The V gene's germline CDR1 is SGHTA and CDR2 FQGTGA. The CDR3 here is CASSSLPEDTQYF. Here the CDR3 DNA reads TGTGCCAGCAGCTCCCTTCCAGAGGATACGCAGTATTTT. Complete variable domain (other parts from reference TRBV7-3 and TRBJ2-3): GAGVSQTPSNKVTEKGKYVELRCDPISGHTALYWYRQSLGQGPEFLIYFQGTGAADDSGLPNDRFFAVRPEGSVSTLKIQRTERGDSAVYLCASSSLPEDTQYFGPGTRLTVL.

The V call is TRBV19, the J call TRBJ2-1; 7 bases align to TRBD2. The CDR3 length is 15 residues. J lost 6 bases, V lost 5 bases, and 10 bases had no gene match. Germline lookup yields CDR1 LNHDA and CDR2 SQIVND (reference sequence). DNA of the CDR3: TGTGCCAGTAGTTCGTCGGGGGAGGGGCTCAATGAGCAGTTCTTC. Amino acids: CASSSSGEGLNEQFF.

V gene TRBV6-1 combines with J gene TRBJ1-2, with D maybe TRBD1 (5 bases). Germline CDR1 is MNHNS and CDR2 is SASEGT. The CDR3 extends over 13 amino acids. Deletions cut 7 bases from V and 4 bases from J, with 13 bases between. DNA for the CDR3: TGTGCCAGCACCTCGGGGGTGGCCTATGGCTACACCTTC. It translates to CASTSGVAYGYTF.

The genes are TRBV27 and TRBJ2-3; a weak D match, TRBD2 (5 bases). The CDR3 has 14 residues. The V and J ends lost 6 bases and 1 base respectively, with 11 bases between them. CDR1 is MNHEY and CDR2 is SMNVEV in the germline V gene (reference sequence). CDR3: CASSPDWGTDTQYF. The CDR3 DNA reads as TGTGCCAGCAGCCCGGACTGGGGCACAGATACGCAGTATTTT.

The chain links TRBV21-1 to TRBJ1-4. TRBV21-1 is noted as a pseudogene. The CDR3 consists of 15 residues. CDR3 DNA sequence: TGTGCCAGCAGCGCCACGGCGGGGGTTAATGAAAAACTGTTTTTT. Amino acid sequence: CASSATAGVNEKLFF.

The chain couples TRBV10-3 to TRBJ1-2; D remains unclear. Germline V gene lookup returns CDR1 ENHRY and CDR2 SYGVKD. Trimming stripped 6 bases from V and 3 bases from J, with 14 bases between. This CDR3 comprises 14 residues. The CDR3 region is CAISRERAYYGYTF. The DNA of the CDR3 is TGTGCCATCAGCCGCGAACGGGCTTACTATGGCTACACCTTC.

This clone was observed once. The chain recombines TRBV4-1 with TRBJ1-1; TRBD1 matches at 7 bases. This CDR3 comprises 16 residues. V was pared by 1 base and J by 4 bases, with 9 bases of the junction left unmatched. Germline V gives CDR1 MGHRA, CDR2 YSYEKL. The CDR3 bases are TGCGCCAGCAGCCAAGGACAGGGCCCTAAGAGCACTGAAGCTTTCTTT. Translation: CASSQGQGPKSTEAFF.

The CDR3 sequence: CASSQDFGTANTEAFF. CDR3 nucleotide sequence: TGCGCCAGCAGCCAAGATTTTGGGACCGCGAACACTGAAGCTTTCTTT. V is TRBV4-1 and J is TRBJ1-1; D is possibly TRBD1 (5 bases). The germline V and J ends were trimmed by 0 bases and 1 base, with 12 bases remaining between them. In germline, CDR1 is MGHRA, CDR2 YSYEKL. There are 16 residues in the CDR3.

The J gene is TRBJ2-1, the V gene TRBV5-1; 10 positions agree with TRBD2. Germline CDR1 and CDR2: SGHRS and YFSETQ. After removal of 4 bases from V and 4 bases from J, the junction contained 5 bases not matched to a gene. The CDR3 has 15 amino acids. CDR3 DNA sequence: TGCGCCAGCAGCCCAACTAGCGGGACTTACAATGAGCAGTTCTTC. Amino acids: CASSPTSGTYNEQFF.

J is TRBJ2-3 and V is TRBV18; the match to TRBD2 covers 8 bases. Germline CDR1 KGHSH, CDR2 LQKENI. The CDR3 runs to 13 residues. After removal of 6 bases from V and 15 bases from J, the junction contained 14 bases not matched to a gene. The CDR3 bases are TGTGCCAGCTCCTTCGGGGGGGATCCCCCTAAATATTTT. Its protein product is CASSFGGDPPKYF.

This clone was observed a handful of times. The chain couples TRBV4-1 to TRBJ2-5, with 8 bases that match TRBD1. CDR1 and CDR2 (germline): MGHRA, YSYEKL. Trimming cost V 1 base and J 6 bases; bases outside gene matches: 7. This CDR3 is built from 15 residues. In DNA form, the CDR3 reads TGCGCCAGCAGCCAAGTCGGACAGGGTAGCCAGACCCAGTACTTC. It translates to CASSQVGQGSQTQYF.

This clone was counted a single time. The chain combines TRBV5-6 with TRBJ2-2; D is possibly TRBD2 (6 bases). The CDR3 contains 16 residues. The germline V gene encodes CDR1 SGHDT and CDR2 YYEEEE. The V and J ends lost 0 bases and 2 bases respectively, with 11 bases between them. Here the CDR3 reads CASSLEGGLNTGELFF. Written as DNA, the CDR3 is TGTGCCAGCAGCTTGGAGGGTGGACTAAACACCGGGGAGCTGTTTTTT.